Listed below are T cell receptor beta chains from one sample, sequenced in a study of identical twins. TCRdb fed the 5' RACE reads into MiXCR, producing one record per CDR3 protein. The sample yields about 730,000 distinct CDR3 sequences, less than 25% seen once. The sample also formed part of further work on T cells expressing NK-cell markers.

The sequenced sample was PBMCs. The receptors stem from a young woman in good health. The CDR3 runs from the conserved cysteine through the conserved F or W. D genes are given only for firm matches. Clone size is given for some rows only: seen once, a few or many times, or a class if the clone is expanded.

TRBJ2-5	.	TRBV5-4	.	TGTGCCAGCAGCTTGTTTAGCACGTTCCAAGAGACCCAGTACTTC	CASSLFSTFQETQYF
TRBJ2-6	many	TRBV28	.	TGTGCCAGCAGGAAAAGGGGTGCTGGGGCCAACGTCCTGACTTTC	CASRKRGAGANVLTF
TRBJ2-7	.	TRBV12-3/TRBV12-4	TRBD1	TGTGCCAGCAGTTTATACAGGGGGACTGAGCAGTACTTC	CASSLYRGTEQYF
TRBJ1-2	.	TRBV20-1	.	TGCAGTGCTAGGCCCCCCGCGACCTACTATGGCTACACCTTC	CSARPPATYYGYTF
TRBJ2-5	few	TRBV5-1	.	TGCGCCAGCAGCGCGCAACATAGGGAAGAGACCCAGTACTTC	CASSAQHREETQYF
TRBJ1-1	few	TRBV10-1	.	TGCGCCAGCAGTGATGGGGCTTACACTGAAGCTTTCTTT	CASSDGAYTEAFF
TRBJ2-1	.	TRBV12-3/TRBV12-4	.	TGTGCCTTCGCGATTGGACCGACCTACAATGAGCAGTTCTTC	CAFAIGPTYNEQFF
TRBJ2-3	.	TRBV12-3/TRBV12-4	.	TGTGCCAGCAGTCAGACGATGCGCACAGATACGCAGTATTTT	CASSQTMRTDTQYF
TRBJ1-1	once	TRBV5-1	.	TGCGCCAGCAGCTTGGTGCTAGGGAGTAACACTGAAGCTTTCTTT	CASSLVLGSNTEAFF
TRBJ2-3	.	TRBV6-1	TRBD2	TGTGCCAGCAGCCAAACCCGGACTAGCGGGAGGGACCGTGATACGCAGTATTTT	CASSQTRTSGRDRDTQYF
TRBJ2-1	few	TRBV6-5	.	TGTGCCAGCAGGGACACCTACGATGAGCAGTTCTTC	CASRDTYDEQFF
TRBJ2-1	.	TRBV4-3	TRBD2	TGCGCCAGCAGCGGTGCCGGGACTAGCGTGTTGAGCTCCTACAATGAGCAGTTCTTC	CASSGAGTSVLSSYNEQFF
TRBJ2-7	few	TRBV12-3/TRBV12-4	.	TGTGCCAGCAGTCCGGGGATTGCCTATGCAGAGCAGTACTTC	CASSPGIAYAEQYF
TRBJ2-7	.	TRBV11-2	.	TGTGCCAGCAGCTTATGGCGAGGCGGCCCTCGTGGCGAGCAGTACTTC	CASSLWRGGPRGEQYF
TRBJ1-2	many	TRBV9	TRBD1	TGTGCCAGCAGCGGCCGGGACAGGGGGTATGGCTACACCTTC	CASSGRDRGYGYTF
TRBJ1-2	.	TRBV6-2/TRBV6-3	TRBD1	TGTGCCAGCAGTCCTCGACAGGGACAGAGGACTAACTATGGCTACACCTTC	CASSPRQGQRTNYGYTF
TRBJ1-1	many	TRBV7-2	.	TGTGCCAGCAGCTTTAATGGGGGCGACACTGAAGCTTTCTTT	CASSFNGGDTEAFF
TRBJ2-5	many	TRBV20-1	.	TGCAGTGCTAGATGGGGGCGAGAGACCCAGTACTTC	CSARWGRETQYF
TRBJ2-1	few	TRBV24-1	.	TGTGCCACCAGTGATTACAGGTACAATGAGCAGTTCTTC	CATSDYRYNEQFF
TRBJ2-7	.	TRBV5-1	.	TGCGCCAGCAGCACTGGACAGACGGCCTCCTACGAGCAGTACTTC	CASSTGQTASYEQYF
TRBJ2-5	.	TRBV27	.	TGTGCCAGCAGTCTCGCGGGGGCCTCGATCGAGACCCAGTACTTC	CASSLAGASIETQYF
TRBJ2-5	few	TRBV10-3	.	TGTGCCATCAGTGTCGGGGGCGAGACCCAGTACTTC	CAISVGGETQYF
TRBJ2-5	few	TRBV10-3	.	TGTGCCTCCCAAGGTCAAGAGACCCAGTACTTC	CASQGQETQYF
TRBJ1-1	.	TRBV5-1	.	TGCGCCAGCAGCCCAGGTTGGCCCGACACTGAAGCTTTCTTT	CASSPGWPDTEAFF
TRBJ2-3	.	TRBV29-1	.	TGCAGCGTTGCTCGCGGAGGGGGGTATGCGGATACGCAGTATTTT	CSVARGGGYADTQYF
TRBJ2-7	.	TRBV5-1	.	TGCGCCAGCAGCTTGAGTACTTCCTCCTACGAGCAGTACTTC	CASSLSTSSYEQYF
TRBJ2-7	few	TRBV20-1	.	TGCAGTGCGAGGGCGGGCGGGACACTATCGCGGTACTTC	CSARAGGTLSRYF
TRBJ2-1	once	TRBV5-5	.	TGTGCCAGCAGCCCGCTAAAGGGGAGCTCCTACAATGAGCAGTTCTTC	CASSPLKGSSYNEQFF
TRBJ1-1	few	TRBV12-3/TRBV12-4	.	TGTGCCAGCATCTCCTGGGGAACAGAAGCTTTCTTT	CASISWGTEAFF
TRBJ2-1	many	TRBV6-1	.	TGTGCCAGCACCCAGACTGTCGGCTCCTACAATGAGCAGTTCTTC	CASTQTVGSYNEQFF
TRBJ1-4	few	TRBV2	.	TGTGCCAGCAGTGAAGGAGCAGGGAGATCAGAAAAACTGTTTTTT	CASSEGAGRSEKLFF
TRBJ2-3	.	TRBV24-1	.	TGTGCCACCCCTTCGTTGCAATTGGGAGATACGCAGTATTTT	CATPSLQLGDTQYF
TRBJ2-7	few	TRBV12-3/TRBV12-4	TRBD2	TGTGCCAGCAGACGAAGCGGGAGGAGCGACGAGCAGTACTTC	CASRRSGRSDEQYF
TRBJ2-7	.	TRBV25-1	TRBD2	TGTGCCAGCAGCAAAACTAGCGGGCATTCCTACGAGCAGTACTTC	CASSKTSGHSYEQYF
TRBJ2-7	few	TRBV6-1	TRBD2	TGTGCCATCTCGGATGCGGGAGCTATCGCCCACGAGCAGTACTTC	CAISDAGAIAHEQYF
TRBJ2-1	few	TRBV5-1	.	TGCGCCAGCAGACCCGGGACTTACAATGAGCAGTTCTTC	CASRPGTYNEQFF
TRBJ1-1	few	TRBV3-1	.	TGTGCCAGCAGCCAATGGCCCTGGGCGACTGAAGCTTTCTTT	CASSQWPWATEAFF
TRBJ1-1	once	TRBV7-9	.	TGTGCCAGCAGCTTAGCGGAACCGACTGAAGCTTTCTTT	CASSLAEPTEAFF
TRBJ2-5	many	TRBV5-1	TRBD2	TGCGCCAGCAGCGATTCCGGGACTAGCGTGGAGACCCAGTACTTC	CASSDSGTSVETQYF
TRBJ2-2	many	TRBV5-1	TRBD1	TGCGCCAGCAGCTTGACAGGGGCGAACACCGGGGAGCTGTTTTTT	CASSLTGANTGELFF
TRBJ2-7	.	TRBV20-1	TRBD2	TGCAGTGCTAGGCCTCCGGGACTAGCGGGGCGAGAGCAGTACTTC	CSARPPGLAGREQYF
TRBJ2-3	few	TRBV12-3/TRBV12-4	.	TGTGCCAGCAAACCGGGGGCAGATACGCAGTATTTT	CASKPGADTQYF
TRBJ2-1	.	TRBV2	TRBD2	TGTGCCAGCATTCGACTAGCCTGGACCGCCAATGAGCAGTTCTTC	CASIRLAWTANEQFF
TRBJ1-5	.	TRBV15	.	TGTGCCACCAGCAGAGACTCCGGGTTGACTCAGCCCCAGCATTTT	CATSRDSGLTQPQHF
TRBJ2-5	few	TRBV11-2	.	TGTGCCAGCAGCTTAGAGATGGGACGCAACCAAGAGACCCAGTACTTC	CASSLEMGRNQETQYF